This T cell receptor beta chain was identified during a study of blood T cell repertoires in COVID-19. This clone was counted a single time. The CDR3 spans 17 residues. Germline CDR1 and CDR2: SGHKS and YYEKEE (reference sequence). Deletions cut 4 bases from V and 1 base from J, with 18 bases between. Data came from immunoSEQ multiplex PCR; TCRdb stores just in-frame clones and leaves some out. The data contain 270,000 or so clones, approximately 89% of them singletons. The age range of participants was about 18 to 100 years, with residence in some 25 US areas. Sequenced: PBMCs or T cells enriched from blood (not recorded which). V is TRBV5-5 and J is TRBJ1-5; D possibly corresponds to TRBD1 (5 bases). This TCR was sampled from a woman aged 40 to 50 with acute COVID-19. The CDR3 DNA reads TGTGCCAGCAGCCCTAGGGGAATGACAACGAGCAATCAGCCCCAGCATTTT. As protein: CASSPRGMTTSNQPQHF.